The rows below give T cell receptor beta chains drawn from one sample of a study of blood T cells in healthy people across ages. TCRdb processed the 5' RACE reads anew with MiXCR; each CDR3 protein has one entry. The repertoire consists of about 970,000 distinct CDR3 sequences, with roughly half occurring once and the leading ten covering 20% to 25%. Sequenced input: blood. The receptors here all came from a woman aged 60-70 years in good health. Both conserved end residues are part of each CDR3. A D gene is named only where the DNA matches it firmly.

d_gene: .; v_gene: TRBV3-1; CDR3aa: CASSHPDMGYGYIF
d_gene: TRBD2; v_gene: TRBV6-1; CDR3aa: CASSRAQGARSGRSDNEQYF
d_gene: .; v_gene: TRBV12-3/TRBV12-4; CDR3aa: CASSQIGGLWETQYF
d_gene: .; v_gene: TRBV5-5; CDR3aa: CASSLGDGGGRNQPQHF
d_gene: .; v_gene: TRBV10-3; CDR3aa: CAISLDGSSNYGYTF
d_gene: TRBD2; v_gene: TRBV9; CDR3aa: CASSVALAGGNEQFF
d_gene: .; v_gene: TRBV3-1; CDR3aa: CANSQASTEPQYF
d_gene: .; v_gene: TRBV25-1; CDR3aa: CASSGHTRGNIQYF
d_gene: .; v_gene: TRBV5-1; CDR3aa: CASSSGMTVSYEQYF
d_gene: .; v_gene: TRBV4-1; CDR3aa: CASSQALIGSGHNEQFF
d_gene: TRBD1; v_gene: TRBV7-8; CDR3aa: CASSLRPFTGTASYEQYF
d_gene: TRBD2; v_gene: TRBV15; CDR3aa: CATSYSGRGDTQYF
d_gene: TRBD1; v_gene: TRBV29-1; CDR3aa: CSVDRVVADTQYF
d_gene: .; v_gene: TRBV5-1; CDR3aa: CASSLAGNFNEQFF
d_gene: TRBD2; v_gene: TRBV14; CDR3aa: CASSQFTSGAPYEQYF
d_gene: TRBD1; v_gene: TRBV20-1; CDR3aa: CSAQGQGAGEQYF
d_gene: TRBD1; v_gene: TRBV5-1; CDR3aa: CASSSGTGLSQETQYF
d_gene: .; v_gene: TRBV7-7; CDR3aa: CASSLGTAGANVPTF
d_gene: TRBD2; v_gene: TRBV9; CDR3aa: CASSTLAGKNEQFF
d_gene: .; v_gene: TRBV14; CDR3aa: CASSHHRASTDTQYF
d_gene: .; v_gene: TRBV4-2; CDR3aa: CASSQDTAHEQYF
d_gene: .; v_gene: TRBV3-1; CDR3aa: CASSPQADLSYEQYF
d_gene: .; v_gene: TRBV7-8; CDR3aa: CASSLGGGMRDQETQYF
d_gene: .; v_gene: TRBV20-1; CDR3aa: CSAENQETQYF
d_gene: .; v_gene: TRBV2; CDR3aa: CASKFQPNYEQYF
d_gene: .; v_gene: TRBV20-1; CDR3aa: CSASASSSYEQYF
d_gene: .; v_gene: TRBV28; CDR3aa: CASEGHTYNEQFF
d_gene: TRBD2; v_gene: TRBV2; CDR3aa: CASQSTGTRGSYEQYF
d_gene: .; v_gene: TRBV4-1; CDR3aa: CASSQEYRNTEAFF
d_gene: .; v_gene: TRBV7-9; CDR3aa: CASSLALEGHEQYF
d_gene: .; v_gene: TRBV12-3/TRBV12-4; CDR3aa: CASSPSWETQYF
d_gene: .; v_gene: TRBV29-1; CDR3aa: CSVGAEITSTDTQYF